Below, 11 T cell receptor beta chains from the same sample are listed, as sequenced in a study of technical replicates of blood from a handful of donors. Assay used: immunoSEQ multiplex PCR; TCRdb lists only in-frame clones, some missing. The sample has around 60,000 clones, about 91% seen once. Sequenced sample: PBMCs. These receptors were taken from a human donor in good health. Some clones in this sample may be carry-over from other donors' samples.

This clone was found once. This chain links TRBV11-2 with TRBJ2-7; weak D call: TRBD1 (5 bases). Per germline, CDR1 SGHAT and CDR2 FQNNGV. V lost 5 bases, J lost 2 bases, and 16 bases lay in between. The CDR3 runs to 15 residues. CDR3 residues: CASSPDTGLAYEQYF. The CDR3 coding sequence is TGTGCCAGCAGCCCAGATACAGGTTTGGCCTACGAGCAGTACTTC.

The chain combines TRBV7-2 with TRBJ1-1; D might be TRBD1 (6 bases). CDR3 size: 13 residues. Germline CDR1 is SGHTA and CDR2 is FQGNSA. Trimming removed 6 bases at V and 6 bases at J, with 14 bases between. DNA for the CDR3: TGTGCCAGCAGTTGGACAGTTCCCGCTGAAGCTTTCTTT. Translating gives CASSWTVPAEAFF.

The chain carries TRBV29-1 and TRBJ2-7, with D possibly being TRBD1 (5 bases). Deletions cut 3 bases from V and 5 bases from J, with 11 bases between. The CDR3 runs to 12 residues. CDR1 and CDR2 (germline): SQVTM, ANQGSEA. The CDR3 loop reads CSVERQGHEQYF. DNA of the CDR3: TGCAGCGTTGAGCGGCAGGGCCACGAGCAGTACTTC.

A note on this clone: This specimen includes other DNA sequences encoding the same CDR3. The V gene is TRBV6-1, the J gene TRBJ1-5, with unresolved D. Between the trimmed V and J ends, which lost 2 bases and 2 bases, there was a span of 4 bases. CDR1 and CDR2 (germline): MNHNS, SASEGT. The CDR3 extends over 13 amino acids. CDR3 in DNA: TGTGCCAGCAGTGAAAGCGGCAATCAGCCCCAGCATTTT. Protein product: CASSESGNQPQHF.

Only a few counts were recorded for this clone. This rearrangement joins TRBV6-1 to TRBJ1-1; perhaps TRBD1 as D (5 bases). The CDR3 is 14 amino acids. V was shortened by 7 bases and J by 1 base, with 13 bases between the two germline ends. Germline CDR1 MNHNS, CDR2 SASEGT. The CDR3 region is CASTRMGQNTEAFF. The DNA for the CDR3 is TGTGCCAGCACCCGGATGGGGCAGAACACTGAAGCTTTCTTT.

V and J are TRBV7-2 and TRBJ2-2, with D perhaps matching TRBD2 (6 bases). The CDR3 is 15 amino acids. The ends were cut back, 2 bases at V and 6 bases at J, with 13 bases in the middle. Germline-derived CDR1 and CDR2 are SGHTA and FQGNSA. CDR3 amino acids: CASSLIPGVAGELFF. Here the CDR3 DNA reads TGTGCCAGCAGCTTAATACCGGGGGTCGCCGGGGAGCTGTTTTTT.

This clone was detected once. The chain recombines TRBV18 with TRBJ2-3, with 9 bases lining up with TRBD1. This CDR3 spans 15 amino acids. CDR1 KGHSH and CDR2 LQKENI come from the germline V gene. The junction had 5 bases not matched to a gene; V was cut back by 2 bases and J by 5 bases. The CDR3 DNA follows: TGTGCCAGCTCACCAGGGACAGGGTTTGGAGATACGCAGTATTTT. It codes for CASSPGTGFGDTQYF.

The chain is built from TRBV7-9 and TRBJ1-3; D call uncertain. In germline, CDR1 is SEHNR, CDR2 FQNEAQ (reference sequence). The CDR3 has 11 residues. V gave up 4 bases and J gave up 12 bases, with 10 bases separating them. The DNA of the CDR3 is TGTGCCAGCAGCTCGACCCAGGACATATATTTT. It is translated as CASSSTQDIYF.

The rearrangement joins TRBV6-5 to TRBJ1-6; D is ambiguous. Germline assignment: CDR1 MNHEY and CDR2 SVGAGI. The germline V and J ends were trimmed by 2 bases and 9 bases, with 11 bases remaining between them. The CDR3 has 14 amino acids. CDR3 in DNA: TGTGCCAGCAGTTACGGGGAGGGTGGTTCACCCCTCCACTTT. Its protein product is CASSYGEGGSPLHF.

The V gene is TRBV13, the J gene TRBJ2-3, with 9 bases aligning to TRBD2. The J segment lost 4 bases and the V segment lost 2 bases, leaving 7 bases of the junction unmatched. The CDR3 has 16 residues. Per germline, CDR1 PRHDT and CDR2 FYEKMQ (reference sequence). The CDR3 region has the DNA TGTGCCAGCAGCTTAACAGCGGGGGGTTTCTCAGATACGCAGTATTTT. Residues: CASSLTAGGFSDTQYF. Variable domain in full (rest from reference TRBV13 and TRBJ2-3): AAGVIQSPRHLIKEKRETATLKCYPIPRHDTVYWYQQGPGQDPQFLISFYEKMQSDKGSIPDRFSAQQFSDYHSELNMSSLELGDSALYFCASSLTAGGFSDTQYFGPGTRLTVL.

This sequence joins TRBV6-4 and TRBJ2-3; 11 bases agree with TRBD2. Trimming at V came to 2 bases and at J to 6 bases, leaving 7 bases not matched to a gene. Germline loops: CDR1 MRHNA, CDR2 SNTAGT. The CDR3 runs 16 residues. The CDR3 DNA follows: TGTGCCAGCAGTGACCTGACTAGCGGGGATCTGGATACGCAGTATTTT. As protein: CASSDLTSGDLDTQYF.